These 30 T cell receptor beta chains were all obtained from the same sample, sequenced in a study of spatial heterogeneity in lung cancer. Time point noted: sample taken at primary tumor resection. Whole RNA was taken from tumor, nontumor lung or frozen PBMC; it was then sequenced unsorted. TCRdb analysed the 5' RACE reads with MiXCR anew, one entry per CDR3 protein. The top ten clones hold roughly 41% of a sample with tens of thousands of distinct CDR3 sequences, approximately 12% of them seen once. The material was PBMCs, obtained at surgery. These receptors all stem from a male donor with early-stage non-small cell lung cancer.

On this clonotype: This may come from a read error, since a much larger clone is one base off. The chain uses TRBV20-1 and TRBJ1-3; tentatively, D is TRBD1 (5 bases). V gave up 0 bases and J gave up 7 bases, with 13 bases separating them. From germline, CDR1 is DFQATT and CDR2 SNEGSKA (reference sequence). CDR3 size: 14 residues. The CDR3 is CSARDPGLSNTIYF. The DNA of the CDR3 is TGCAGTGCTAGAGACCCAGGGTTGAGTAACACCATATATTTT.

A few counts support this clonotype. DNA for the CDR3: TGTGCCAGCAGTACGGACAGGGCGAGGAGCGATCAGCCCCAGCATTTT. Residues: CASSTDRARSDQPQHF. The chain uses TRBV6-2 or TRBV6-3 and TRBJ1-5, with 8 bases fitting TRBD1. Germline CDR1 MNHEY, CDR2 SVGEGT. The V segment lost 5 bases and the J segment 5 bases; nucleotides outside the gene matches: 11. The CDR3 covers 16 residues.

The chain employs TRBV6-2 or TRBV6-3 and TRBJ1-2; D unclear. The CDR3 is 14 residues long. Per germline, CDR1 MNHEY and CDR2 SVGEGT. V lost 2 bases and J 2 bases, leaving 9 bases between the germline ends. The CDR3 DNA reads TGTGCCAGCAGTTACGGAGGACGGAACTATGGCTACACCTTC. Protein sequence: CASSYGGRNYGYTF.

This clonotype was detected only a few times. This chain uses TRBV7-9 with TRBJ2-7, with 9 bases lining up with TRBD1. This CDR3 is built from 15 residues. V was clipped by 0 bases and J by 3 bases; unmatched bases: 3. The germline V gene encodes CDR1 SEHNR and CDR2 FQNEAQ (reference sequence). The CDR3 loop is CASSLAGTGSYEQYF. CDR3 nucleotides: TGTGCCAGCAGCTTAGCCGGGACAGGGAGCTACGAGCAGTACTTC. Filled out from reference TRBV7-9 and TRBJ2-7, the complete variable domain reads DTGVSQNPRHKITKRGQNVTFRCDPISEHNRLYWYRQTLGQGPEFLTYFQNEAQLEKSRLLSDRFSAERPKGSFSTLEIQRTEQGDSAMYLCASSLAGTGSYEQYFGPGTRLTVT.

Only a few counts were recorded for this clonotype. The CDR3 is CASAGASTDTQYF. The CDR3, as DNA: TGTGCCAGTGCAGGGGCTAGCACAGATACGCAGTATTTT. V usage is TRBV18 and J usage is TRBJ2-3, with D possibly being TRBD1 (6 bases). Trimming stripped 9 bases from V and 0 bases from J, with 10 bases between. Looked up from germline, CDR1 is KGHSH and CDR2 is LQKENI. The CDR3 is made up of 13 amino acids.

The V and J genes are TRBV20-1 and TRBJ2-7; D is uncertain. The CDR3 sequence is 14 residues long. CDR1 is DFQATT and CDR2 is SNEGSKA in the germline V gene (reference sequence). The ends were cut back, 0 bases at V and 2 bases at J, with 11 bases in the middle. The CDR3 DNA reads as TGCAGTGCTAGAGATCGACCATTTACCTACGAGCAGTACTTC. Its translation: CSARDRPFTYEQYF.

At least ten counts were recorded for this clonotype. This chain joins TRBV20-1 and TRBJ1-1; maybe TRBD1 (6 bases). The germline V gene has CDR1 DFQATT and CDR2 SNEGSKA (reference sequence). V gave up 0 bases and J gave up 4 bases, with 12 bases separating them. This CDR3 is built from 14 residues. This CDR3 reads CSARESAGATEAFF. The CDR3 coding sequence is TGCAGTGCTAGAGAGTCGGCGGGGGCCACTGAAGCTTTCTTT.

The rearrangement links TRBV5-1 to TRBJ1-2; D is ambiguous. This CDR3 spans 13 amino acids. The V gene lost 10 bases and the J gene lost 6 bases, with 19 bases spanning the gap. Per the germline V gene, CDR1 is SGHRS and CDR2 is YFSETQ. This CDR3 reads CASYGVHEDGYTF. DNA for the CDR3: TGCGCCTCCTACGGGGTTCACGAGGATGGCTACACCTTC.

This clonotype occurred many times. The chain is built from TRBV20-1 and TRBJ2-1, with 13 bases matching TRBD2. The CDR3 is 15 residues long. Germline V lookup: CDR1 DFQATT, CDR2 SNEGSKA (reference sequence). The V segment lost 1 base and the J segment 9 bases; nucleotides outside the gene matches: 6. The CDR3 sequence: CSARGGLAGSGEQFF. CDR3 coding DNA: TGCAGTGCTAGAGGGGGACTAGCGGGATCCGGTGAGCAGTTCTTC.

In its sample, this clonotype was seen many times. V gene TRBV7-2 combines with J gene TRBJ2-7; D call uncertain. This CDR3 is 12 amino acids long. CDR1 and CDR2 from the germline V gene are SGHTA and FQGNSA. Trimming took 4 bases from V and 7 from J, leaving 11 bases between them. CDR3 sequence reads: CASSSLTWEQYF. CDR3 nucleotide sequence: TGTGCCAGCAGCTCCCTTACTTGGGAGCAGTACTTC.

This clonotype was detected only a few times. This chain uses TRBV20-1 with TRBJ2-7, with TRBD1 identical over 12 bases. CDR3 length: 15 amino acids. The trim removed 1 base at V and 2 bases at J, leaving 3 bases unmatched. Germline V CDR1 and CDR2: DFQATT, SNEGSKA (reference sequence). CDR3 in amino acids: CSARGGQGAPYEQYF. In DNA form, the CDR3 reads TGCAGTGCTAGAGGGGGACAGGGGGCTCCCTACGAGCAGTACTTC.

This clonotype was counted a few times. The CDR3 region is CASSYGTSGRADTQYF. Here the CDR3 DNA reads TGTGCCAGCAGCTACGGGACTAGCGGGAGGGCAGATACGCAGTATTTT. The chain recombines TRBV7-3 with TRBJ2-3; 16 bases agree with TRBD2. The V segment lost 4 bases and the J segment 4 bases; nucleotides outside the gene matches: 2. The V gene's germline CDR1 is SGHTA and CDR2 FQGTGA. This CDR3 contains 16 residues. Using reference TRBV7-3 and TRBJ2-3 for the parts outside the CDR3, the full variable domain is GAGVSQTPSNKVTEKGKYVELRCDPISGHTALYWYRQSLGQGPEFLIYFQGTGAADDSGLPNDRFFAVRPEGSVSTLKIQRTERGDSAVYLCASSYGTSGRADTQYFGPGTRLTVL.

This clonotype was found a few times. The chain employs TRBV28 and TRBJ1-6; no clear D gene. V lost 5 bases and J 18 bases, leaving 17 bases between the germline ends. The CDR3 sequence is 12 residues long. Per the germline V gene, CDR1 is MDHEN and CDR2 is SYDVKM. The CDR3: CASSPPTRATHF. CDR3 DNA sequence: TGTGCCAGCAGTCCCCCGACAAGGGCGACCCACTTT.

In its sample, this clonotype was seen a few times. This chain connects TRBV28 to TRBJ2-1; no definite D call. Trimming cost V 6 bases and J 11 bases, with 23 bases left between them. CDR1 is MDHEN, CDR2 SYDVKM, per germline. This CDR3 has 15 amino acids. CDR3 bases: TGTGCCAGCAGCCCTCGGCAGTCCACGACATTGAAGCAGTTCTTC. Amino acids: CASSPRQSTTLKQFF.

In this sample, this clonotype turned up a few times. V and J are TRBV10-3 and TRBJ1-6; D perhaps matches TRBD1 (6 bases). Germline CDR1 reads ENHRY; CDR2 reads SYGVKD. V was clipped by 2 bases and J by 10 bases, with 12 bases between them. The CDR3 is 14 residues long. The CDR3 protein is CAISETGRDSPLHF. CDR3 coding DNA: TGTGCCATCAGTGAGACAGGGCGAGACTCACCCCTCCACTTT.

This clonotype turned up a few times. The rearrangement links TRBV28 to TRBJ1-1, with D perhaps matching TRBD1 (6 bases). This CDR3 has 14 amino acids. The germline gives CDR1 MDHEN, CDR2 SYDVKM. The V gene lost 4 bases and the J gene lost 1 base, with 10 bases spanning the gap. DNA of the CDR3: TGTGCCAGCAGTTCCCCGGACAGGAACACTGAAGCTTTCTTT. It codes for CASSSPDRNTEAFF.

The J gene is TRBJ2-1, the V gene TRBV20-1; 9 bases agree with TRBD1. The CDR3 contains 13 residues. The ends lost 7 bases at V and 2 bases at J; junction bases unmatched: 3. Germline V lookup: CDR1 DFQATT, CDR2 SNEGSKA (reference sequence). The CDR3 region is CSVRQGAYNEQFF. The CDR3 region has the DNA TGCAGTGTTCGACAGGGGGCCTACAATGAGCAGTTCTTC.

This clonotype has at least ten counts. The rearrangement uses TRBV7-8 and TRBJ2-5, with D uncertain. The V and J ends lost 1 base and 5 bases respectively, with 2 bases between them. From germline, CDR1 is SGHVS and CDR2 FQNEAQ. The CDR3 runs 11 residues. CDR3 sequence reads: CASSLVETQYF. Written as DNA, the CDR3 is TGTGCCAGCAGCTTAGTGGAGACCCAGTACTTC. Together with reference TRBV7-8 and TRBJ2-5, the CDR3 gives the full variable domain: GAGVSQSPRYKVAKRGQDVALRCDPISGHVSLFWYQQALGQGPEFLTYFQNEAQLDKSGLPSDRFFAERPEGSVSTLKIQRTQQEDSAVYLCASSLVETQYFGPGTRLLVL.

This rearrangement joins TRBV27 to TRBJ2-7, with D perhaps TRBD1 (6 bases). Germline loops: CDR1 MNHEY, CDR2 SMNVEV (reference sequence). The CDR3 is 16 residues long. Trimming cost V 3 bases and J 1 base, with 16 bases left between them. The CDR3 bases are TGTGCCAGCAGTTTCCGGACAGCCGCCAATTCCTACGAGCAGTACTTC. Translation: CASSFRTAANSYEQYF.

This rearrangement joins TRBV11-2 to TRBJ2-7, with a possible D match to TRBD2 (5 bases). Trimming pared 5 bases from V and 7 bases from J, leaving 15 bases between. The CDR3 spans 13 residues. Germline V gives CDR1 SGHAT, CDR2 FQNNGV. CDR3 residues: CASSPRATSEQYF. The CDR3 nucleotides are TGTGCCAGCAGCCCGAGGGCGACCTCTGAGCAGTACTTC.

This clonotype was counted a few times. The chain recombines TRBV28 with TRBJ2-5; 7 positions match TRBD1. The ends lost 4 bases at V and 4 bases at J; junction bases unmatched: 9. Germline assignment: CDR1 MDHEN and CDR2 SYDVKM. This CDR3 contains 15 residues. CDR3 in DNA: TGTGCCAGCAGTTCCCATTATTCAGGGGGAGAGACCCAGTACTTC. It codes for CASSSHYSGGETQYF.

This chain uses TRBV7-9 with TRBJ1-1; D unresolved. CDR1 is SEHNR and CDR2 is FQNEAQ in the germline V gene (reference sequence). This CDR3 is 13 amino acids long. Deletions cut 3 bases from V and 11 bases from J, with 16 bases between. CDR3 amino acids: CASSLLPVARAFF. CDR3 DNA sequence: TGTGCCAGCAGCTTGCTTCCGGTAGCCCGGGCTTTCTTT.

This clonotype was observed a handful of times. The chain joins TRBV7-2 to TRBJ2-1; either TRBD1 or TRBD2 may supply D (5 bases each). The CDR3 length is 13 residues. Germline V gene sequence: CDR1 SGHTA, CDR2 FQGNSA. V gave up 5 bases and J gave up 15 bases, with 20 bases separating them. This chain's CDR3 is CASSPRGSVRVFF. The CDR3 DNA is TGTGCCAGCAGCCCCCGGGGCTCGGTGAGGGTGTTCTTC.

This clonotype was counted at least ten times. V is TRBV28 and J is TRBJ2-5; D is tentatively TRBD1 or TRBD2 (5 bases each). V lost 3 bases, J lost 6 bases, and 14 bases lay in between. This CDR3 has 14 amino acids. From germline, CDR1 is MDHEN and CDR2 SYDVKM. The CDR3 sequence is CASSLGRNLKTQYF. CDR3 in DNA: TGTGCCAGCAGTTTGGGACGGAACTTGAAGACCCAGTACTTC.

Many counts were recorded for this clonotype. The chain couples TRBV29-1 to TRBJ2-1; weak D call: TRBD1 (6 bases). The CDR3 has 15 amino acids. V was pared by 4 bases and J by 1 base, with 14 bases between. The germline CDR1 and CDR2 sequences are SQVTM and ANQGSEA. The CDR3 sequence is CSVVPGTSSYNEQFF. In DNA, the CDR3 is TGCAGCGTTGTGCCCGGGACAAGTTCCTACAATGAGCAGTTCTTC.

This clonotype was seen a handful of times. The chain is built from TRBV27 and TRBJ2-6, with 7 bases identical to TRBD1. Germline V gene data show CDR1 as MNHEY and CDR2 as SMNVEV (reference sequence). The CDR3 length is 16 residues. V lost 2 bases, J lost 4 bases, and 5 bases stayed unmatched. In nucleotides, the CDR3 is TGTGCCAGCAGTTTAATAGACAGGGCAGGGGCCAACGTCCTGACTTTC. It codes for CASSLIDRAGANVLTF.

This clonotype was picked up many times. This chain uses TRBV4-3 with TRBJ1-1; D unclear. The CDR3 consists of 15 residues. In germline, CDR1 is LGHNA, CDR2 YSLEER. V was pared by 0 bases and J by 0 bases, with 8 bases between. The CDR3 nucleotides are TGCGCCAGCAGCCAAGAGGCAGCGATGAACACTGAAGCTTTCTTT. Amino acid sequence: CASSQEAAMNTEAFF.

The sample holds many counts of this clonotype. The chain recombines TRBV7-9 with TRBJ2-6; D unresolved. V lost 8 bases and J lost 0, with 26 bases in between. Germline lookup yields CDR1 SEHNR and CDR2 FQNEAQ (reference sequence). The CDR3 covers 20 residues. Here the CDR3 DNA reads TGTGCCAGCCAGCCTCCATTAGGACCTCTGGTCAGCTCTGGGGCCAACGTCCTGACTTTC. This sequence encodes CASQPPLGPLVSSGANVLTF.

At least ten counts were recorded for this clonotype. The chain uses TRBV6-6 and TRBJ2-1; the D is unclear. This CDR3 has 12 amino acids. The germline V and J ends were trimmed by 2 bases and 8 bases, with 7 bases remaining between them. CDR1 MNHNY and CDR2 SVGAGI come from the germline V gene (reference sequence). As DNA, the CDR3 is TGTGCCAGCAGTTACAGGGATGATGAGCAGTTCTTC. Its translation: CASSYRDDEQFF.

This clonotype was observed many times. The J gene is TRBJ1-1, the V gene TRBV7-3; D unclear. Trimming removed 5 bases from V and 1 base from J, with 8 bases in between. Per germline, CDR1 SGHTA and CDR2 FQGTGA. CDR3 length: 13 amino acids. As DNA, the CDR3 is TGTGCCAGCAGCCCAGAGAGGAACACTGAAGCTTTCTTT. Its translation: CASSPERNTEAFF.